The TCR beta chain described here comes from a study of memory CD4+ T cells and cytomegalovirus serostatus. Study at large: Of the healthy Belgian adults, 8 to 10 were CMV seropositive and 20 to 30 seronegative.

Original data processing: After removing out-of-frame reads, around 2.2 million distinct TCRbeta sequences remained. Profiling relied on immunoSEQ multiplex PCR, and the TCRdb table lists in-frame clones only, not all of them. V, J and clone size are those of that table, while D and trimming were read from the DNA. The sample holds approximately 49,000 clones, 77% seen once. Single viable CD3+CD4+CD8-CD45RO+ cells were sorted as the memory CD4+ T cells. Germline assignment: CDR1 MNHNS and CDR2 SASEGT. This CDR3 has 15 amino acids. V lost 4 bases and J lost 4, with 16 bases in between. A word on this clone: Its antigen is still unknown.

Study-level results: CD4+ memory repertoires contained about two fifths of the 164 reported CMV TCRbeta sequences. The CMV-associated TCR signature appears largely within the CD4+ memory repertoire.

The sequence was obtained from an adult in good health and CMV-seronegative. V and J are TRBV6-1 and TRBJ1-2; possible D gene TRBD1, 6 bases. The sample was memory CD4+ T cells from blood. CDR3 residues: CASSGAPGASYGYTF. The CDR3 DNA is TGTGCCAGCAGTGGCGCCCCGGGGGCTTCCTATGGCTACACCTTC.